This section outlines one T cell receptor (beta chain) sequence together with its context. This sample was taken from a study of blood T cells in healthy people across ages. CDR1 and CDR2 from the germline V gene are SGDLS and YYNGEE. The V and J ends lost 4 bases and 3 bases respectively, with 17 bases between them. This CDR3 spans 15 amino acids. The second PCR ran 7 to 11 cycles with a sample-barcoded 5' primer and J-beta primers. TCRdb passed the 5' RACE reads through MiXCR, listing each CDR3 protein once. Among about 1,800,000 distinct CDR3 sequences, under 30% were seen once, and the ten largest hold 7% to 9%.

V gene TRBV9 combines with J gene TRBJ2-7; D unresolved. The sample consisted of blood. The TCR originated in a woman younger than 45 in good health. CDR3 amino acids: CASSPRLLGNYEQYF. CDR3 in DNA: TGTGCCAGCAGCCCAAGACTGTTGGGGAACTACGAGCAGTACTTC.